This passage covers 8 T cell receptor beta chains from one sample sequenced in a study of cytomegalovirus exposure and HLA in healthy donors. This PCR relied on a set of 60 Vbeta primers and 13 Jbeta primers. TCRdb keeps only in-frame clones here, not all; method: immunoSEQ multiplex PCR. The table shows about 50,000 clones, with 77% occurring only once. Sequencing was carried out using PBMCs. These receptors all come from a middle-aged woman in good health and CMV-seropositive.

The chain is built from TRBV7-2 and TRBJ2-3; TRBD2 agrees at 9 bases. Looked up from germline, CDR1 is SGHTA and CDR2 is FQGNSA. The CDR3 is 15 amino acids. The ends lost 4 bases at V and 0 bases at J; junction bases unmatched: 2. The CDR3 protein is CASSYLAGSTDTQYF. CDR3 DNA: TGTGCCAGCAGCTACCTAGCGGGGAGCACAGATACGCAGTATTTT.

V is TRBV10-3 and J is TRBJ2-1; 9 bases fit TRBD1. The CDR3 runs 14 residues. With 4 bases clipped from V and 7 bases from J, the junction kept 5 bases outside the gene matches. Per germline, CDR1 ENHRY and CDR2 SYGVKD. DNA for the CDR3: TGTGCCATCAGTGGGGGACAGGGAGAAAATGAGCAGTTCTTC. Its protein is CAISGGQGENEQFF.

The chain carries TRBV7-9 and TRBJ2-5; 9 bases are a match to TRBD2. Trimming removed 7 bases from V and 2 bases from J; junction bases left unmatched: 5. In germline, CDR1 is SEHNR, CDR2 FQNEAQ (reference sequence). This CDR3 has 14 residues. The chain's CDR3 is CASTLAGPQETQYF. In nucleotides, the CDR3 is TGTGCCAGCACCCTAGCGGGGCCACAAGAGACCCAGTACTTC.

V and J are TRBV5-1 and TRBJ2-5, with 7 bases lining up with TRBD2. The germline CDR1 and CDR2 sequences are SGHRS and YFSETQ. The V and J ends lost 4 bases and 7 bases, in that order; junction bases with no gene match: 13. This CDR3 has 15 residues. CDR3 nucleotide sequence: TGCGCCAGCAGCCATCGGGATCGGGGGGAGGTGACCCAGTACTTC. This sequence encodes CASSHRDRGEVTQYF.

The V and J genes are TRBV21-1 and TRBJ1-1; no DNA check was done on the table's D call, TRBD1. TRBV21-1 is a pseudogene locus. The CDR3 totals 18 residues. The CDR3 bases are TGTGCCAGCAGCAAAGAAATCTGTACAGAAGAAGGGAACACTGAAGCTTTCTTT. Translating it yields CASSKEICTEEGNTEAFF.

The chain carries TRBV11-2 and TRBJ2-7, with TRBD1 matching over 7 bases. Losses at the gene ends were 1 base for V and 4 bases for J; bases not matched to a gene: 4. The CDR3 runs 14 residues. Germline loops: CDR1 SGHAT, CDR2 FQNNGV. The CDR3 loop reads CASSLGRGPYEQYF. The CDR3 bases are TGTGCCAGCAGCTTAGGTAGGGGGCCTTACGAGCAGTACTTC.

The DNA for the CDR3 is TGTGCCAGCAGCCTCAAGCCCTACGAGCAGTACTTC. Protein: CASSLKPYEQYF. V usage is TRBV7-2 and J usage is TRBJ2-7, with unresolved D. Trimming removed 5 bases at V and 2 bases at J, with 7 bases between. Germline V gene sequence: CDR1 SGHTA, CDR2 FQGNSA. The CDR3 is 12 residues long. The full variable domain, its missing parts supplied by reference TRBV7-2 and TRBJ2-7, is GAGVSQSPSNKVTEKGKDVELRCDPISGHTALYWYRQSLGQGLEFLIYFQGNSAPDKSGLPSDRFSAERTGGSVSTLTIQRTQQEDSAVYLCASSLKPYEQYFGPGTRLTVT.

The chain couples TRBV7-9 to TRBJ2-7; possibly TRBD1 for D (6 bases). The CDR3 contains 13 residues. Germline CDR1 and CDR2: SEHNR and FQNEAQ (reference sequence). Trimming pared 2 bases from V and 6 bases from J, leaving 11 bases between. The CDR3 nucleotides read TGTGCCAGCAGCTTAAAAGGGGGAGTCGAGCAGTACTTC. Its translation is CASSLKGGVEQYF.